Listed below are T cell receptor beta chains from one sample, sequenced in a study of T cells in Graves' hyperthyroidism and ophthalmopathy. MiXCR was run by TCRdb on the multiplex PCR reads, yielding one entry per CDR3 protein. Found here are around 520,000 distinct CDR3 sequences, around a quarter of them singletons; the top ten hold about 10%. Sequencing used blood. These receptors all come from a woman under 40 with Graves' ophthalmopathy. The CDR3 runs from the conserved cysteine through the conserved F or W. The order of the fields is CDR3 length, D gene, V gene, clone size, J gene, CDR3 protein, CDR3 DNA. D genes are given only for firm matches. Expanded clones are given a class, and other clones once, few, many or no size at all.

18	NA	TRBV10-2	NA	TRBJ2-7	CASSESVTRGSPTYEQYF	TGCGCCAGCAGTGAGTCAGTGACTAGGGGTTCTCCCACCTACGAGCAGTACTTC
17	TRBD2	TRBV12-3/TRBV12-4	NA	TRBJ2-5	CASSHPRGLAGGETQYF	TGTGCCAGCAGTCACCCACGGGGACTAGCGGGTGGAGAGACCCAGTACTTC
15	NA	TRBV6-1	many	TRBJ2-2	CASSEATENTGELFF	TGTGCCAGCAGTGAAGCAACAGAGAACACCGGGGAGCTGTTTTTT
15	TRBD1	TRBV13	NA	TRBJ1-1	CASSLGRDRNTEAFF	TGTGCCAGCAGCTTAGGCAGGGACAGGAACACTGAAGCTTTCTTT
13	TRBD1	TRBV5-5	many	TRBJ2-7	CASSINRGWEQYF	TGTGCCAGCAGCATTAACAGGGGATGGGAGCAGTACTTC
18	TRBD1	TRBV30	few	TRBJ1-5	CAWSSGQGEKRSNQPQHF	TGTGCCTGGTCTTCGGGACAGGGGGAAAAGAGGAGCAATCAGCCCCAGCATTTT
14	TRBD1	TRBV7-2	NA	TRBJ1-1	CASKLDRENTEAFF	TGTGCCAGCAAGCTGGACAGGGAGAACACTGAAGCTTTCTTT
13	NA	TRBV28	many	TRBJ2-7	CASSTGSPYEQYF	TGTGCCAGCTCGACAGGCTCCCCCTACGAGCAGTACTTC
14	NA	TRBV2	many	TRBJ2-2	CASSVLENTGELFF	TGTGCCAGCAGTGTGTTAGAAAACACCGGGGAGCTGTTTTTT
14	NA	TRBV15	few	TRBJ2-5	CATSREGGQETQYF	TGTGCCACCAGCAGAGAGGGTGGGCAAGAGACCCAGTACTTC
13	NA	TRBV3-1	many	TRBJ1-5	CASSQEGFGPQHF	TGTGCCAGCAGCCAAGAGGGTTTCGGGCCCCAGCATTTT
14	NA	TRBV20-1	NA	TRBJ2-3	CSARDAQGSDTQYF	TGCAGTGCTAGAGACGCACAGGGCAGCGATACGCAGTATTTT
15	TRBD2	TRBV11-2	NA	TRBJ2-7	CASSSGLARSSEQYF	TGTGCCAGCAGCTCAGGACTAGCGAGATCAAGCGAGCAGTACTTC
13	NA	TRBV6-4	NA	TRBJ2-4	CASSVDGFGIKYF	TGTGCCAGCAGTGTGGACGGATTTGGAATTAAGTACTTC
16	TRBD2	TRBV2	NA	TRBJ2-5	CASSAGTSGSKETQYF	TGTGCCAGCAGTGCCGGGACTAGCGGGTCGAAAGAGACCCAGTACTTC
13	NA	TRBV5-1	many	TRBJ2-5	CASSLRSGETQHF	TGCGCCAGCAGCTTGCGGTCAGGAGAGACCCAGCACTTC
14	NA	TRBV5-1	NA	TRBJ1-2	CASSLQVDIYGYTF	TGCGCCAGCAGCTTACAGGTGGATATCTATGGCTACACCTTC
14	NA	TRBV20-1	many	TRBJ1-5	CSASDRMGSQPQHF	TGCAGTGCCTCTGACAGGATGGGGTCTCAGCCCCAGCATTTT
14	NA	TRBV12-3/TRBV12-4	NA	TRBJ1-2	CASSLARALAGYTF	TGTGCCAGCAGTTTAGCGCGCGCCCTTGCTGGCTACACCTTC
19	TRBD2	TRBV6-2/TRBV6-3	NA	TRBJ2-7	CASSYSRLLAGGPVYEQYF	TGTGCCAGCAGTTACTCCCGTCTGCTAGCGGGAGGGCCGGTCTACGAGCAGTACTTC
13	TRBD1	TRBV20-1	many	TRBJ1-5	CSARGQVDQPQHF	TGCAGTGCTAGGGGACAGGTTGATCAGCCCCAGCATTTT
16	NA	TRBV10-3	few	TRBJ2-5	CAISDSGGTAQETQYF	TGTGCCATCAGTGATTCTGGTGGGACGGCACAAGAGACCCAGTACTTC
14	NA	TRBV6-1	once	TRBJ2-5	CASSWAQGPETQYF	TGTGCCAGCAGCTGGGCGCAGGGTCCAGAGACCCAGTACTTC
16	NA	TRBV20-1	many	TRBJ2-7	CSARGTIGKSSYEQYF	TGCAGTGCTAGAGGGACGATAGGGAAGAGTTCCTACGAGCAGTACTTC
17	NA	TRBV29-1	NA	TRBJ1-1	CSVWTSKGPSLNTEAFF	TGCAGCGTTTGGACCTCGAAGGGACCCAGCTTGAACACTGAAGCTTTCTTT
16	TRBD2	TRBV6-1	NA	TRBJ2-3	CASSDTGLAGEDTQYF	TGTGCCAGCAGCGATACAGGACTAGCGGGAGAAGATACGCAGTATTTT
16	NA	TRBV4-1	many	TRBJ2-6	CASSQVLGPGANVLTF	TGCGCCAGCAGCCAAGTCCTGGGGCCTGGGGCCAACGTCCTGACTTTC
19	NA	TRBV28	many	TRBJ2-7	CASSSAGTGPTTSSYEQYF	TGTGCCAGCAGCTCGGCGGGGACGGGCCCCACGACTAGCTCCTACGAGCAGTACTTC